One and the same sample provided the 15 T cell receptor beta chains below, sequenced in a study of blood T cell repertoires in COVID-19. Profiling relied on immunoSEQ multiplex PCR, and the TCRdb table lists in-frame clones only, not all of them. This sample carries about 670,000 clones, around 90% of them seen once, and the ten largest clones take approximately 0.25%. Input material: peripheral blood. These receptors originate from a woman younger than 30 with acute or convalescent COVID-19.

J is TRBJ1-1 and V is TRBV11-2; D may be TRBD1 (6 bases). The germline V gene has CDR1 SGHAT and CDR2 FQNNGV. Trimming pared 0 bases from V and 5 bases from J, leaving 10 bases between. There are 14 residues in the CDR3. The DNA of the CDR3 is TGTGCCAGCAGCTTAGACGACAGGAGAACTGAAGCTTTCTTT. This translates into CASSLDDRRTEAFF.

This clone is a singleton in its sample. The V and J genes are TRBV6-5 and TRBJ2-1; D might be TRBD1 (5 bases). V was cut by 4 bases and J by 2 bases, with 15 bases left in between. Germline CDR1 is MNHEY and CDR2 is SVGAGI. CDR3 length: 16 amino acids. CDR3 protein: CASSLPGWGAYNEQFF. For the CDR3, the DNA is TGTGCCAGCAGTTTGCCAGGATGGGGCGCCTACAATGAGCAGTTCTTC.

This sequence joins TRBV30 and TRBJ1-5; maybe TRBD1 (6 bases). V was shortened by 0 bases and J by 0 bases, with 15 bases between the two germline ends. CDR1 is GTSNPN, CDR2 SVGIG, per germline (reference sequence). CDR3 length equals 17 residues. The CDR3 nucleotides are TGTGCCTGGAGTGTACCGACAGGCGACCTTAGCAATCAGCCCCAGCATTTT. Its translation: CAWSVPTGDLSNQPQHF.

V and J are TRBV7-3 and TRBJ2-1; 8 bases map to TRBD1. The CDR3 is 14 residues long. Germline lookup yields CDR1 SGHTA and CDR2 FQGTGA. Trimming cost V 3 bases and J 5 bases; bases outside gene matches: 3. CDR3: CASSLGTGNNEQFF. The CDR3 coding sequence is TGTGCCAGCAGCTTGGGGACAGGAAACAATGAGCAGTTCTTC.

The sample holds one count of this clone. V and J are TRBV19 and TRBJ1-5; no reliable D call. Trimming stripped 3 bases from V and 0 bases from J, with 12 bases between. CDR3 size: 16 residues. In germline, CDR1 is LNHDA, CDR2 SQIVND (reference sequence). Written as DNA, the CDR3 is TGTGCCAGTAGTATTGGCAGAACAAATAGCAATCAGCCCCAGCATTTT. Amino acids: CASSIGRTNSNQPQHF.

This clone was picked up one time. V gene TRBV2 combines with J gene TRBJ1-5; D ambiguous. With 4 bases removed from V and 3 bases from J, the gap between germline ends came to 10 bases. This CDR3 region has 14 residues. The V gene's germline CDR1 is SNHLY and CDR2 FYNNEI. CDR3 DNA sequence: TGTGCCAGCAGTGTGGGCAGGCCCAATCAGCCCCAGCATTTT. Translation: CASSVGRPNQPQHF.

V is TRBV19 and J is TRBJ1-2; tentatively, D is TRBD1 (5 bases). In germline, CDR1 is LNHDA, CDR2 SQIVND (reference sequence). This CDR3 contains 15 residues. V lost 8 bases and J 4 bases, leaving 20 bases between the germline ends. The DNA for the CDR3 is TGTGCCAGTGGGCCAGCGGAGGGGAGCCGCTATGGCTACACCTTC. It codes for CASGPAEGSRYGYTF.

V usage is TRBV25-1 and J usage is TRBJ1-4; D not resolved. The CDR3 consists of 13 residues. V was trimmed by 5 bases and J by 3 bases, leaving 7 bases between them. Germline CDR1 MGHDK, CDR2 SYGVNS. The CDR3 DNA is TGTGCCAGCAGTTCAGAAGCTAATGAAAAACTGTTTTTT. Translated, it gives CASSSEANEKLFF.

CDR3 protein: CASSQRARGVAYGYTF. CDR3 coding DNA: TGCGCCAGCAGCCAAAGGGCGCGGGGGGTTGCCTATGGCTACACCTTC. The chain links TRBV4-1 to TRBJ1-2; a possible D gene is TRBD1 (5 bases). The germline CDR1 and CDR2 sequences are MGHRA and YSYEKL. The CDR3 sequence is 16 residues long. Trimming shortened V by 2 bases and J by 4 bases, and 17 bases separated the two germline ends.

J is TRBJ2-1 and V is TRBV11-2; 7 nucleotides align to TRBD2. The V and J ends lost 0 bases and 4 bases, in that order; junction bases with no gene match: 3. CDR3 length: 15 residues. Per the germline V gene, CDR1 is SGHAT and CDR2 is FQNNGV. For the CDR3, the DNA is TGTGCCAGCAGCTTAGAGGGGAGGGCGTACAATGAGCAGTTCTTC. It specifies CASSLEGRAYNEQFF.

For this clone: Additional DNA sequences in this sample encode the identical CDR3. The genes are TRBV5-6 and TRBJ2-7; 7 bases agree with TRBD1. This CDR3 contains 12 residues. V was clipped by 4 bases and J by 3 bases; unmatched bases: 1. CDR1 and CDR2 (germline): SGHDT, YYEEEE. The chain's CDR3 is CASSRDSYEQYF. CDR3 nucleotide sequence: TGTGCCAGCAGCCGGGACAGCTACGAGCAGTACTTC. The variable domain in full, completed from reference TRBV5-6 and TRBJ2-7, reads DAGVTQSPTHLIKTRGQQVTLRCSPKSGHDTVSWYQQALGQGPQFIFQYYEEEERQRGNFPDRFSGHQFPNYSSELNVNALLLGDSALYLCASSRDSYEQYFGPGTRLTVT.

The chain links TRBV6-2 or TRBV6-3 to TRBJ2-7, with a tentative D call TRBD2 (5 bases). The V and J ends lost 4 bases and 4 bases respectively, with 17 bases between them. The CDR3 contains 15 residues. The V gene's germline CDR1 is MNHEY and CDR2 SVGEGT. CDR3: CASSSIRREGYEQYF. The CDR3 region has the DNA TGTGCCAGCAGTTCGATTCGACGGGAAGGGTACGAGCAGTACTTC.

The V call is TRBV6-5, the J call TRBJ2-1; 8 bases line up with TRBD1. The CDR3 runs to 16 residues. The germline CDR1 and CDR2 sequences are MNHEY and SVGAGI. Trimming removed 2 bases from V and 0 bases from J; junction bases left unmatched: 3. The CDR3 DNA is TGTGCCAGCAGTTACAAACAGGGGGGCTCCTACAATGAGCAGTTCTTC. Translation gives CASSYKQGGSYNEQFF.

The J gene is TRBJ1-2, the V gene TRBV7-3; 11 nucleotides agree with TRBD1. Germline CDR1 reads SGHTA; CDR2 reads FQGTGA. CDR3 length equals 16 residues. The ends lost 1 base at V and 7 bases at J; junction bases unmatched: 8. CDR3: CASSLNPGTGGRGYTF. DNA of the CDR3: TGTGCCAGCAGCTTAAACCCCGGGACAGGGGGTCGTGGCTACACCTTC.

V gene TRBV5-1 combines with J gene TRBJ2-2; D unresolved. This CDR3 comprises 15 residues. Germline loops: CDR1 SGHRS, CDR2 YFSETQ. Trimming cost V 0 bases and J 4 bases, with 10 bases left between them. The CDR3 sequence is CASSLDGDPTGELFF. CDR3 DNA: TGCGCCAGCAGCTTGGACGGAGACCCCACCGGGGAGCTGTTTTTT.